Sequencing of this T cell receptor beta chain was carried out in a study of immune aging and cytomegalovirus after organ transplant listed by TCRdb under 2021. About the study as a whole: All transplant recipients received three-drug immunosuppression with prednisone, tacrolimus, and mycophenolate.

This clonotype has ten or more counts. The specificity of this receptor is unknown. The record has no base qualities; no much larger clone is one base away. Broad study findings and their caveats: TEMRA cells made up a larger share of large clones, and the seven largest clones (1904 cells) gained aged and TEMRA cells while losing TCM cells. Following viremia, aged-phenotype cells rose post-transplant in clones of any size, with the rise occurring earlier in large clones (days 200-264) than in small clones. Since the sequencing data did not include a CD57 measurement, a conservative gene-based definition of aging was used in its place.

Libraries were prepared through single-cell sequencing. The reads were generated on an Illumina NovaSeq 6000. The BD Rhapsody Targeted mRNA and AbSeq Reagent Kit was used in a microwell format for cell capture and library preparation. The libraries included TCR, sample tags, AbSeq, and targeted mRNA drawn from the Human T-Cell Expression Panel together with custom TOX and TOX2 primers. Sequencing of the libraries was done on an Illumina NovaSeq. The published analysis was carried out like this. The analysis covered approximately 9,900 cells in total, of which some 6,900 were CD8 T cells and around 4,900 were CD8 T cells with an identifiable TCR CDR3. The BD Rhapsody Targeted Analysis Pipeline, including V(D)J processing, was run on the Seven Bridges Genomics platform to process the raw data. Quality control, Sample Tag demultiplexing with Lex-BDSMK, clone identification with VDJ Explorer, and Seurat clustering were performed in SeqGeq 1.6.0. A clone was considered non-expanded if it made up <1% of CD8 T cells, and considered a clonal expansion if it made up >2.5% of the sample. Starting from the raw public reads, TCRdb applied fastp trimming at Q25, assembled clones with MiXCR and retained in-frame beta chains. Rows merge per CDR3 protein into single entries with the most common DNA and genes. For this entry, the V and J calls and clone size follow TCRdb and not the study's own pipeline. For this sample the table gives about 21,000 distinct CDR3 sequences, of which 36% were detected only once. The top ten clones comprise less than 30% of the sample.

Per the publication, the time point label means: five sample-tagged time points from pre-transplant (day -1) to day 368 post-transplant, pooled. Thawed PBMC were stimulated with a CMV IE-1 overlapping peptide library for around 11 hours, with no transport inhibitors added. After being thawed and rested overnight, the cells were stimulated in R10 medium along with CD28/CD49d costimulation. The IE-1 peptide library was made up of 15-amino-acid peptides with 11-amino-acid overlaps. Each time point was barcoded with BD Single-Cell Multiplexing Kit Sample Tags, pooled, and stained with oligo-conjugated anti-CD45RA plus sorting antibodies. A BD FACSAria III was used to sort CMV-responsive CD8+CD137+ and CD4+CD154+ T cells at 4-way purity. EDTA vacutainers were used to collect blood, which was then processed with a Ficoll gradient within 1-24 hours. Sequenced here: CMV peptide-activated CD4+ and CD8+ T cells sorted from blood, sampled at five time points, pooled. Taken with the paper, the label for cell subset or site translates to: sorted CD8+CD137+ and CD4+CD154+ T cells after 12 h CMV IE-1 peptide stimulation. This TCR was recovered from a female donor who had a heart transplant and CMV viremia.

The CDR3 reads as follows: CASSPGQDCSGANVLTF. The nucleotide sequence is given as TGCGCCAGCAGCCCCGGACAGGACTGCTCTGGGGCCAACGTCCTGACTTTC. The chain links TRBV5-1 with TRBJ2-6; 7 bases in the junction line up with TRBD1. The CDR3 runs 17 residues from the cysteine to the phenylalanine. The read is trimmed to its CDR3 DNA, 51 bases read in frame from base 1. The junction shows trimming of 4 bases on V and 0 bases on J, and the gene matches do not reach 7 bases of it. In the germline V gene, CDR1 corresponds to SGHRS and CDR2 to YFSETQ.